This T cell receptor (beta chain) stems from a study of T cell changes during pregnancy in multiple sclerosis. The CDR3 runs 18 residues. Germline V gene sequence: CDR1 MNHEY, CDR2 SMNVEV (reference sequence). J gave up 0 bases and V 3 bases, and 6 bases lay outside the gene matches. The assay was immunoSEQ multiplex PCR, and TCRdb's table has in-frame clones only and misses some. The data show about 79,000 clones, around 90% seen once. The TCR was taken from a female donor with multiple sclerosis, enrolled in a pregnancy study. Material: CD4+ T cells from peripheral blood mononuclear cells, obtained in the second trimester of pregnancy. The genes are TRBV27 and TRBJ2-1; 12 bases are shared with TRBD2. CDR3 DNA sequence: TGTGCCAGCAGTTTCCGACTAGCGGGAGAGCTCTCCTACAATGAGCAGTTCTTC. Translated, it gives CASSFRLAGELSYNEQFF.